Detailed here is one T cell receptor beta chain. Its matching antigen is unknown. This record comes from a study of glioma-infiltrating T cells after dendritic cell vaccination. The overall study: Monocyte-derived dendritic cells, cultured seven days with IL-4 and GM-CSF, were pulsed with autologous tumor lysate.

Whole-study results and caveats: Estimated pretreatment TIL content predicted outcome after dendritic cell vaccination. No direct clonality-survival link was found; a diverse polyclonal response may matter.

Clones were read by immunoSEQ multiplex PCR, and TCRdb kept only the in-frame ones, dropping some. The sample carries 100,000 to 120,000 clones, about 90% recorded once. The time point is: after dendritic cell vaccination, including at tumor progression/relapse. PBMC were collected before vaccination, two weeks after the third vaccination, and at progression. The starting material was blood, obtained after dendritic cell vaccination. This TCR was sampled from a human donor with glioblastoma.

This CDR3 reads CASSVESSGAGETQYF. The CDR3 DNA reads TGTGCCAGCAGCGTAGAGTCTAGCGGGGCGGGGGAGACCCAGTACTTC. The chain couples TRBV9 to TRBJ2-5; 9 bases line up with TRBD2. Trimming at V came to 0 bases and at J to 5 bases, leaving 8 bases not matched to a gene. Germline V lookup: CDR1 SGDLS, CDR2 YYNGEE. This CDR3 is 16 amino acids long. Drawing the rest from reference TRBV9 and TRBJ2-5, the complete variable domain is DSGVTQTPKHLITATGQRVTLRCSPRSGDLSVYWYQQSLDQGLQFLIQYYNGEERAKGNILERFSAQQFPDLHSELNLSSLELGDSALYFCASSVESSGAGETQYFGPGTRLLVL.